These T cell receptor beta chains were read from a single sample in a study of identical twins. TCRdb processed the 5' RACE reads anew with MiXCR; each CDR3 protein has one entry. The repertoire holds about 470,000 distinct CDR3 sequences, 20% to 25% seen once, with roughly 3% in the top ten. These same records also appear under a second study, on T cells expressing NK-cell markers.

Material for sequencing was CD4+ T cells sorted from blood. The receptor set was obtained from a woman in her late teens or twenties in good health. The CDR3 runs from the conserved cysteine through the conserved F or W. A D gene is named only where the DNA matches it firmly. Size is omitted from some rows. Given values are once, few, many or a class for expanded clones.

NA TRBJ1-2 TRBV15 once TGTGCCACCAGCGGAGGGGCGGGGGACTATGGCTACACCTTC CATSGGAGDYGYTF
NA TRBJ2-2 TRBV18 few TGTGCCAGCTCACCTCAGACCGCCTCAAACACCGGGGAGCTGTTTTTT CASSPQTASNTGELFF
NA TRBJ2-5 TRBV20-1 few TGCAGTGCTAGTAACAGGCGGGAGACCCAGTACTTC CSASNRRETQYF
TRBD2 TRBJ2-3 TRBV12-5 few TGTGCTAGTGGTTTAGCGGGGGGGCCGGGTACGCAGTATTTT CASGLAGGPGTQYF
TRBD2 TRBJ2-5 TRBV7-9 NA TGTGCCAGCAGCTTCTCGACTAGCGGCCTCCTAGAGACCCAGTACTTC CASSFSTSGLLETQYF
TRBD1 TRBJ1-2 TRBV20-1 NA TGCAGTGCTCGAAAGAACAGGGGATATGGCTACACCTTC CSARKNRGYGYTF
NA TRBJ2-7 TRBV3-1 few TGTGCCAGCAGCCCTTTTAAAGGGGAGTACTTC CASSPFKGEYF
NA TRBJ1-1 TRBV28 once TGTGCCAGCAATACAGGGAATACTGAAGCTTTCTTT CASNTGNTEAFF
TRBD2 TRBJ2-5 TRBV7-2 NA TGTGCCAGCAGTAGCGGGTCTCAAGAGACCCAGTACTTC CASSSGSQETQYF
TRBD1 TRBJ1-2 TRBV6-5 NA TGTGCCAGCAGTTACGACCCTGGACAGGGTCGAAGCTACACCTTC CASSYDPGQGRSYTF
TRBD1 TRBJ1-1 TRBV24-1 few TGTGCCACCAGTGCCGGAGGGACAGTAGGAGCTTTCTTT CATSAGGTVGAFF
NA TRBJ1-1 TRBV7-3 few TGTGCCAGCAGCTTTCGGGCGACCGGGGACGCTGAAGCTTTCTTT CASSFRATGDAEAFF
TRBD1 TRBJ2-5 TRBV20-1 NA TGCAGTGCTAGAGAAATGAGGGGGCCAGGGGAGACCCAGTACTTC CSAREMRGPGETQYF
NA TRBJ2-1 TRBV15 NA TGTGCCACCAGCACGGGGAACTCCTACAATGAGCAGTTCTTC CATSTGNSYNEQFF
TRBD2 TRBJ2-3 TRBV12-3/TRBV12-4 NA TGTGCCAGCAGCCCGCGGGGGGGGAGTTTGGGTACGCAGTATTTT CASSPRGGSLGTQYF
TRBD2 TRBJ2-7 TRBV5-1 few TGCGCCAGCAGCTTTGGACTAGACAGCTCCTACGAGCAGTACTTC CASSFGLDSSYEQYF
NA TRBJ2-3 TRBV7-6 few TGTGCCAGCAGCAACAGGGGCACAGATACGCAGTATTTT CASSNRGTDTQYF
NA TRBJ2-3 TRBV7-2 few TGTGCCAGCAACCGACTAGAAGATACGCAGTATTTT CASNRLEDTQYF
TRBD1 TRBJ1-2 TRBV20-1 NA TGCAGTGCTTTCCGGACAGGGGGTCATGGAGTGGGTGGCTACACCTTC CSAFRTGGHGVGGYTF
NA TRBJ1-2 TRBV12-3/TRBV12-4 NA TGTGCCAGCAGGCGGGGCCGCATCTATGGCTACACCTTC CASRRGRIYGYTF
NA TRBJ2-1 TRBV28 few TGTGCCAGCAGCCCACGTGTTCGGGGGTCCTACAATGAGCAGTTCTTC CASSPRVRGSYNEQFF
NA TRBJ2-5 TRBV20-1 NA TGCAGTGCGGTGAAGTCGGAGACCCAGTACTTC CSAVKSETQYF
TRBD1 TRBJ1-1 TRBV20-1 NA TGCAGTGCCGGCAGGGGGCCGGGGGAAGCTTTCTTT CSAGRGPGEAFF
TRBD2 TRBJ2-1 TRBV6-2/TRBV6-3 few TGTGCCAGCAGTTACGGCGGGAGGGCCGCTGAGCAGTTCTTC CASSYGGRAAEQFF
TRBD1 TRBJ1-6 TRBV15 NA TGTGACACCAGCAGGGGGGGAGGCTCCGATTCACCCCTCCACTTT CDTSRGGGSDSPLHF
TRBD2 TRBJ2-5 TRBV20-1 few TGCAGTGCTCAAGGACTAGCGGGACTGGAGACCCAGTACTTC CSAQGLAGLETQYF
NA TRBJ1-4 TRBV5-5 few TGTGCCAGCAGCTTGGGACAGCTGGATGAAAAACTGTTTTTT CASSLGQLDEKLFF
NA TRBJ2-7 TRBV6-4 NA TGTGCCAGCAGTGATAGGAGGACAGTCCCCTACGAGCAGTACTTC CASSDRRTVPYEQYF
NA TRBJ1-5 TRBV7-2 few TGTGCCAGCAGCTTAGAACACAGGGGCAATCAGCCCCAGCATTTT CASSLEHRGNQPQHF
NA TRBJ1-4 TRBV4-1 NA TGCGCCAGCAGCCAAGGCACCGATGAAAAACTGTTTTTT CASSQGTDEKLFF
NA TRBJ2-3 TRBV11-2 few TGTGCCAGCAGCTTTTTGATGACAGATACGCAGTATTTT CASSFLMTDTQYF
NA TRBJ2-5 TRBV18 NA TGTGCCAGCTCACCCTACCCTCAAGAGACCCAGTACTTC CASSPYPQETQYF
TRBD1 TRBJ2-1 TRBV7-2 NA TGTGCCAGCAGCCAGGACAGGCTTTCGCAGTTCTTC CASSQDRLSQFF
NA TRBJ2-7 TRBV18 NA TGTGCCAGCTCACCACCCAACTACGAGCAGTACTTC CASSPPNYEQYF
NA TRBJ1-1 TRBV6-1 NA TGTGCCAGCTGTCGATCGGCTGAAGCTTTCTTT CASCRSAEAFF
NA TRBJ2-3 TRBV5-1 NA TGCGCCAGCAGCTTGGTGCAGAGCACAGATACGCAGTATTTT CASSLVQSTDTQYF
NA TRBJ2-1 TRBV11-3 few TGTGCCAGCAGTTTCGACAGGAGTGAGCAGTTCTTC CASSFDRSEQFF
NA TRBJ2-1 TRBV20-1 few TGCAGTGCTAGATCCCTACTAGGTGGCTCCTACAATGAGCAGTTCTTC CSARSLLGGSYNEQFF
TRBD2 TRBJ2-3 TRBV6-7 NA TGTGCCAGCAGTTTTCTGACGGGACTAGCGGGAGTTAGAGATACGCAGTATTTT CASSFLTGLAGVRDTQYF
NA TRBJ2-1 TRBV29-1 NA TGTATCGGGGGCTACAATGAGCAGTTCTTC CIGGYNEQFF